The clone carrying this T cell receptor beta chain has a single count. The CDR3 has 16 amino acids. The germline V gene encodes CDR1 SGDLS and CDR2 YYNGEE. Trimming shortened V by 1 base and J by 6 bases, and 17 bases separated the two germline ends. This entry belongs to a study of blood T cell repertoires in COVID-19. Turning to the study itself: Donors in the United States, Italy and Spain gave samples during acute or convalescent COVID-19. The cDNA or gDNA used as material had been derived from T cells, B-cell-depleted T cells, or PBMCs.

Libraries were prepared by immunoSEQ multiplex PCR; TCRdb keeps only in-frame clonotypes and omits some of them. The sample yields around 140,000 clones, roughly 88% seen once. The source of this sequence is an older man with active COVID-19. The genes are TRBV9 and TRBJ2-1, with D perhaps matching TRBD2 (7 bases). Source material: peripheral blood. CDR3 sequence: CASSVLSGVGANEQFF. CDR3 coding DNA: TGTGCCAGCAGCGTACTGAGCGGGGTGGGGGCCAATGAGCAGTTCTTC. Drawing the rest from reference TRBV9 and TRBJ2-1, the complete variable domain is DSGVTQTPKHLITATGQRVTLRCSPRSGDLSVYWYQQSLDQGLQFLIQYYNGEERAKGNILERFSAQQFPDLHSELNLSSLELGDSALYFCASSVLSGVGANEQFFGPGTRLTVL.